The rows below give T cell receptor beta chains drawn from one sample of a study of T cell responses to AZD1222 COVID-19 vaccine. TCRdb's table, derived via immunoSEQ multiplex PCR, lists solely in-frame clones and lacks some. The table has about 150,000 clones, more than 85% seen once. The specimen was peripheral blood, collected 28 days after the second AZD1222 dose. All receptors come from an adult who received the AZD1222 COVID-19 vaccine. Each CDR3 is given with its conserved first and last residue. A D gene is named only where the DNA matches it firmly. Only part of the rows carry a size: once, few, many, or a class if the clone is expanded.

D	J	V	size	DNA	CDR3
-	TRBJ2-3	TRBV2	-	TGTGCCAGCAGATGGACGGACTCCCGCTGGAGCACAGATACGCAGTATTTT	CASRWTDSRWSTDTQYF
-	TRBJ2-1	TRBV10-1	-	TGCGCCAGCAGTGAGGGGTACAATGAGCAGTTCTTC	CASSEGYNEQFF
-	TRBJ1-1	TRBV19	-	TGTGCCAGTAGTATCCCCATGGCGGGGTGGACTGAAGCTTTCTTT	CASSIPMAGWTEAFF
TRBD1	TRBJ2-2	TRBV4-2	once	TGTGCCAGCAGCCATGGTACAGGGGGCCTCGCGAACACCGGGGAGCTGTTTTTT	CASSHGTGGLANTGELFF
TRBD1	TRBJ2-7	TRBV15	-	TGTGCCACCAGCAGAGATGGGGACAGGGGGCGAAGGTACGAGCAGTACTTC	CATSRDGDRGRRYEQYF
TRBD2	TRBJ2-1	TRBV19	-	TGTGCCAGTAGTACCCTCCCTAGCGGGGGGAGTAATGAGCAGTTCTTC	CASSTLPSGGSNEQFF
-	TRBJ1-6	TRBV3-1/TRBV3-2	-	TGTGCCAGCAGCCGATACTACACCCACCCCCCTGGATTTTCACCCCTCCACTTT	CASSRYYTHPPGFSPLHF
-	TRBJ1-6	TRBV27	-	TGTGCCAGCAGTTTATCCCCAGGGTCTGGTTCACCCCTCCACTTT	CASSLSPGSGSPLHF
TRBD1	TRBJ1-4	TRBV7-2	-	TGTGCCAGCAGCCAGACAGGGAGTCATGAAAAACTGTTTTTT	CASSQTGSHEKLFF
TRBD1	TRBJ1-4	TRBV7-2	few	TGTGCCAGCAGCTTAGTTAGGACAGGGGTTGGTGAAAAACTGTTTTTT	CASSLVRTGVGEKLFF
TRBD1	TRBJ1-2	TRBV3-1/TRBV3-2	once	TGTGCCAGCAGCCGCGGACAGGGCGCTAGGACTAACTATGGCTACACCTTC	CASSRGQGARTNYGYTF
-	TRBJ1-1	TRBV5-6	-	TGTGCCAGCAGCTTAATGGACAGAACCCTCGAGGAAGCTTTCTTT	CASSLMDRTLEEAFF
TRBD1	TRBJ1-2	TRBV20-1	-	TGCAGTGCTAGTCGTCAGGGGGATGGCTACACCTTC	CSASRQGDGYTF
-	TRBJ2-4	TRBV5-4	-	TGTGCCAGCAGCAGGAGACCCACGGGGGATATTCAGTACTTC	CASSRRPTGDIQYF
-	TRBJ2-7	TRBV15	-	TGTGCCACCAGCAGAGACCTTTGGACAGAGGGTAGCTCCTACGAGCAGTACTTC	CATSRDLWTEGSSYEQYF
TRBD2	TRBJ2-1	TRBV2	-	TGTGCCAGCAGTGAATTGGCGGCGGGAGGCTACAATGAGCAGTTCTTC	CASSELAAGGYNEQFF
-	TRBJ2-7	TRBV21-1	-	TGTGCCAGCAGCAAGACCGGGACAGAGACCTACGAGCAGTACTTC	CASSKTGTETYEQYF
-	TRBJ2-5	TRBV21-1	-	TGTGCCAGCACCCGATGGGGTGGGGACAGCACGTCAGAGACCCAGTACTTC	CASTRWGGDSTSETQYF
TRBD1	TRBJ1-4	TRBV15	-	TGTGCCACCAGCAGTCAACCGGGACAGGGTCCTAATGAAAAACTGTTTTTT	CATSSQPGQGPNEKLFF
TRBD1	TRBJ1-1	TRBV7-6	-	TGTGCCAGCAGCGCCAGGGGGATGAACACTGAAGCTTTCTTT	CASSARGMNTEAFF
-	TRBJ1-1	TRBV27	once	TGTGCCAGCGGGCGGGCTGGGAAGACTGAAGCTTTCTTT	CASGRAGKTEAFF
-	TRBJ2-7	TRBV11-3	-	TGTGCCAGCAGCTTAGATCCTAGCTTTTGTCTATACTACGAGCAGTACTTC	CASSLDPSFCLYYEQYF
TRBD1	TRBJ2-7	TRBV18	once	TGTGCCAGCTCACCTGGACAGGGTGACGAGCAGTACTTC	CASSPGQGDEQYF
-	TRBJ2-7	TRBV28	-	TGTGCCAGCAGTCCCTCGGCCCACGCGATCGAGCAGTACTTC	CASSPSAHAIEQYF
TRBD2	TRBJ2-2	TRBV5-4	-	TGTGCCAGCAGCCCTGCGAGAGCGGGGACCGGGGAGCTGTTTTTT	CASSPARAGTGELFF
-	TRBJ1-5	TRBV19	-	TGTGCCAGCCGCGCTTTCCTTTGGAATAGCAATCAGCCCCAGCATTTT	CASRAFLWNSNQPQHF
-	TRBJ1-5	TRBV28	-	TGTGCCAGCAGTTTTAGCGGACCTGTTAGGGGTCAGCCCCAGCATTTT	CASSFSGPVRGQPQHF
-	TRBJ1-5	TRBV2	-	TGTGCCAGCAGTGGCGAACAGAATAGCAATCAGCCCCAGCATTTT	CASSGEQNSNQPQHF
TRBD1	TRBJ1-2	TRBV7-3	-	TGTGCCAGCAGCGCGACAGGGGGCGCGAGTGGCTACACCTTC	CASSATGGASGYTF
-	TRBJ1-4	TRBV27	-	TGTGCCAGCAGTGCCCGGGGGGTAGATGAAAAACTGTTTTTT	CASSARGVDEKLFF
TRBD1	TRBJ1-1	TRBV6-4	once	TGTGCCAGCAGTGAATTCAGGGACAGGTGCACTGAAGCTTTCTTT	CASSEFRDRCTEAFF
TRBD2	TRBJ2-7	TRBV15	-	TGTGCCACCAGCAGGGACCTCGTTGGGGGGGTCGAGCAGTACTTC	CATSRDLVGGVEQYF
-	TRBJ1-5	TRBV7-8	few	TGTGCCAGCAGTCTAGAGGGAAATAGCAATCAGCCCCAGCATTTT	CASSLEGNSNQPQHF
-	TRBJ2-7	TRBV18	once	TGTGCCAGCTCACCGGCACTGGACCACTACGAGCAGTACTTC	CASSPALDHYEQYF
-	TRBJ1-1	TRBV5-1	-	TGCGCCAGCAGCTTCGGGATGGGGACTGAAGCTTTCTTT	CASSFGMGTEAFF
TRBD2	TRBJ2-7	TRBV13	-	TGTGCCAGCAGCCATCGGACTAGCGGTCCCTACGAGCAGTACTTC	CASSHRTSGPYEQYF
-	TRBJ1-2	TRBV28	-	TGTGCCAGCAGTTCTACAGGGTCTAACTATGGCTACACCTTC	CASSSTGSNYGYTF
TRBD2	TRBJ2-2	TRBV6-5	-	TGTGCCAGCAGTTACACTAGCGGAACTAACACCGGGGAGCTGTTTTTT	CASSYTSGTNTGELFF
TRBD1	TRBJ1-5	TRBV18	-	TGTGCCAGCTCACCCGGACAGGGAGGTCAGCCCCAGCATTTT	CASSPGQGGQPQHF
TRBD2	TRBJ2-2	TRBV4-1	-	TGCGCAACCGGAAGGCGCCTAGCGGATCACACCGGGGAGCTGTTTTTT	CATGRRLADHTGELFF
TRBD2	TRBJ2-3	TRBV4-1	-	TGCGCCAGCAGCCGGGCGACTAGCGGGAGCGGAGATACGCAGTATTTT	CASSRATSGSGDTQYF
-	TRBJ1-4	TRBV9	once	TGTGCCAGCAGCGCCGGACAGACTCATAATGAAAAACTGTTTTTT	CASSAGQTHNEKLFF
TRBD1	TRBJ1-3	TRBV7-6	-	TGTGCCAGCAGCTTAGAGGGGGCGGTTGGAAACACCATATATTTT	CASSLEGAVGNTIYF
-	TRBJ2-7	TRBV11-2	-	TGTGCCAGCAGCTTACAATCCCTACGACAGCCCCTGCCGGATTACGAGCAGTACTTC	CASSLQSLRQPLPDYEQYF
TRBD1	TRBJ1-1	TRBV6-5	-	TGTGCCAGCAGACCTGGGACAGGGGGCTCAGGAAAAGCTTTCTTT	CASRPGTGGSGKAFF
-	TRBJ1-5	TRBV19	-	TGTGCCGCCGGTGGGCCCCAGCATTTT	CAAGGPQHF
-	TRBJ1-4	TRBV7-9	-	TGTGCCAGCAGCCCTCGCATCATCCCTACTAATGAAAAACTGTTTTTT	CASSPRIIPTNEKLFF
TRBD1	TRBJ1-1	TRBV7-9	-	TGTGCCAGCAGTCCCAGGGACAGGTCCACTGAAGCTTTCTTT	CASSPRDRSTEAFF
TRBD1	TRBJ2-7	TRBV11-1	-	TGTGCCAGCAGCCGAGGACAGGGGAGTCCCTACGAGCAGTACTTC	CASSRGQGSPYEQYF
TRBD1	TRBJ2-4	TRBV5-1	-	TGCGCCAGCAGCCCAGTCCCGGGACAGGGTCGAGCCAAAAACATTCAGTACTTC	CASSPVPGQGRAKNIQYF
TRBD1	TRBJ1-2	TRBV9	once	TGTGCCAGCAGCGTAGATGTGCTCGGACAGGGCCCCTATGGCTACACCTTC	CASSVDVLGQGPYGYTF
TRBD1	TRBJ1-6	TRBV6-5	-	TGTGCCAGCAGTTACTCGACAGGGTGGGGTAATTCACCCCTCCACTTT	CASSYSTGWGNSPLHF
-	TRBJ1-1	TRBV2	-	TGTGCCAGCATGGGGGGGACTGAAGCTTTCTTT	CASMGGTEAFF
-	TRBJ1-1	TRBV23-1	-	TGCGCCAGCAGCTTAGGGGCCTGCCCTGAAGCTTTCTTT	CASSLGACPEAFF
TRBD2	TRBJ2-5	TRBV27	-	TGTGCCAGCAGTTTAAGACTAGCGGGGGAAGAGACCCAGTACTTC	CASSLRLAGEETQYF
-	TRBJ2-3	TRBV7-2	-	TGTGCCAGCAGCTTAAACCGGGACCCCCCACGGGATACGCAGTATTTT	CASSLNRDPPRDTQYF